This T cell receptor (beta chain) emerged from a study of cytomegalovirus exposure and HLA in healthy donors. Study information: A later analysis reported the approximately 120 validation repertoires used the same platform as the roughly 700 first-cohort repertoires. Overall study results and limits: 164 TCR beta chains were listed as cytomegalovirus-associated. In vitro work confirmed that a few CMV-associated chains recognize CMV antigens. The dataset shows that most TCR sequences were rare, while some public TCRs occurred in many donors.

With respect to this clone: The antigen remains undetermined.

The method was immunoSEQ multiplex PCR; TCRdb's version includes in-frame clones alone and lacks a portion of them. The sample consists of about 200,000 clones, roughly 80% of them appearing once. The sequencing sample was made of PBMCs. The TCR sequence derives from a woman aged 18-29 years in good health and CMV-seronegative.

The CDR3 here is CASSPWTGTPRNYGYTF. Written as DNA, the CDR3 is TGTGCCAGCAGCCCATGGACAGGGACGCCTAGGAACTATGGCTACACCTTC. V and J are TRBV7-9 and TRBJ1-2; 8 positions match TRBD1. CDR3 size: 17 residues. The trim removed 5 bases at V and 2 bases at J, leaving 13 bases unmatched. Germline V gives CDR1 SEHNR, CDR2 FQNEAQ (reference sequence).